The source of this TCR beta chain is a study of naive and memory T cell subsets. The length of the CDR3 is 15 residues. In germline, CDR1 is LGHNA, CDR2 YSLEER. Losses at the gene ends were 0 bases for V and 15 bases for J; bases not matched to a gene: 10. Overnight CMV lysate stimulation of fresh PBMCs defined donor CMV status by CD4+ IFNgamma. Cells stained for CD3, CD4, CD8, CD45RA, CD27 and viability were sorted into four CD45RA/CD27 subsets. A remark on this clonotype: Its matching antigen is unknown.

Study-level points and caveats: Naive repertoires, especially CD8, held a few larger clonotypes, possibly memory cells re-expressing CD45RA. Gini index rose across naive, CM, EM and EMRA in CD4 and CD8. In naive cells, over 90% of TCR sequences were seen only once.

The beta constant-region primer was an equimolar mix of two oligonucleotides covering TRBC1 and TRBC2. Four rounds of PCR amplified the ligated cDNA using nested alpha and beta constant-region primers plus SP2. TCRdb re-called the UMI-ligation and nested PCR reads through MiXCR, storing one row per CDR3 protein. The table includes 150,000 or so distinct CDR3 sequences, 20% to 25% detected once. The sequence came from a human donor in good health. Sequencing was done on a sample of naive CD4+ T cells from blood. The J gene is TRBJ1-6, the V gene TRBV4-3; 8 bases map to TRBD1. CDR3: CASSQETQGAVVLHF. DNA for the CDR3: TGCGCCAGCAGCCAAGAGACCCAGGGGGCGGTTGTCCTCCACTTT.